This TCR beta chain comes out of a study of metastatic and nonmetastatic thyroid tumors. Study-wide background: Repertoire comparison spanned blood and tumor or nodule tissue of malignant and benign thyroid patients. Overall study results and limits: Relative to benign nodules, malignant thyroid tumors were reportedly characterized by significantly elevated TCR beta diversity in blood and tumor.

This clone was seen only a few times. Its antigen is unknown. TCRdb reanalyzed the PCR reads via MiXCR. Of under 35,000 clones listed, about 32% are singletons. The entire patient cohort was treatment-naive prior to thyroid surgery. Trimming removed 8 bases from V and 5 bases from J; junction bases left unmatched: 17. The CDR3 is made up of 16 amino acids. CDR1 MNHEY and CDR2 SVGEGT come from the germline V gene. The genes are TRBV6-2 or TRBV6-3 and TRBJ2-5; 7 bases map to TRBD2. The clonotype originates from a female donor with papillary thyroid cancer or a benign thyroid nodule (not recorded which). Some clones in this sample may be carry-over from other donors' samples. Sequencing used blood. CDR3 nucleotides: TGTGCCAGCCAGTCACAGCGGGAATACTCGGGGGAGACCCAGTACTTC. It translates to CASQSQREYSGETQYF.